Detailed here is one TCR beta chain. These data originate in a study of technical replicates of blood from several donors. The length of the CDR3 is 15 residues. TCRdb keeps only in-frame clones here, not all; method: immunoSEQ multiplex PCR. The data hold fewer than 13,000 clones, with around 94% observed a single time. The J gene is TRBJ2-2, the V gene TRBV1; the listed D gene, TRBD2, was not tested against the DNA. TRBV1 has pseudogene status. This sequence originates from a human donor in good health. The material sequenced was PBMCs. DNA for the CDR3: TGCACCAGCAGCCGTCGTCTAGAGGGCACCGGGGAGCTGTTTTTT. The encoded protein is CTSSRRLEGTGELFF.